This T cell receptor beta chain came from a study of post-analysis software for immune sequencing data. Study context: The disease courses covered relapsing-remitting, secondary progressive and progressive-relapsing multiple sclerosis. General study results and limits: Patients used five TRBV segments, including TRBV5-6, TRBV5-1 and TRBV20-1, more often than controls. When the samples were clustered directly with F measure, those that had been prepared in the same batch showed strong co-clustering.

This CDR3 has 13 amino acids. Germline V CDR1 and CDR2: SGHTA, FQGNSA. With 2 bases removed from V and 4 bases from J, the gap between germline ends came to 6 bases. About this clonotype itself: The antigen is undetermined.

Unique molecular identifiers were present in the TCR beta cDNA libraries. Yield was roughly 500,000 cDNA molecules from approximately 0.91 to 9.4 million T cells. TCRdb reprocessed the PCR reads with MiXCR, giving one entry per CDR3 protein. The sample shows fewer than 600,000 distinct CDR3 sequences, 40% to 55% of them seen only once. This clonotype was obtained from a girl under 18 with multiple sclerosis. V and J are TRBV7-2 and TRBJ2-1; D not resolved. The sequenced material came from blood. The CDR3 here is CASSLIEYNEQFF. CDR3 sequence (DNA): TGTGCCAGCAGCTTAATAGAGTACAATGAGCAGTTCTTC.